Following are 15 T cell receptor beta chains from one sample sequenced in a study of shared clonotypes between healthy human individuals. Clones were read by immunoSEQ multiplex PCR, and TCRdb kept only the in-frame ones, dropping some. The sample has 2 million to 2.5 million clones; over 85% are singletons. Input material: naive CD4+ T cells sorted from blood. Described subset: CD45RA+ positively selected. These receptors all stem from a man aged 18 to 30 in good health.

The sample holds one count of this clone. J is TRBJ2-4 and V is TRBV19; 7 nucleotides match TRBD1. Trimming cost V 5 bases and J 3 bases; bases outside gene matches: 7. This CDR3 has 15 residues. Per germline, CDR1 LNHDA and CDR2 SQIVND (reference sequence). The DNA for the CDR3 is TGTGCCAGTAGTTTTCCGACAGGGAGCAAAAACATTCAGTACTTC. It specifies CASSFPTGSKNIQYF.

This clone appeared a single time. The chain carries TRBV6-5 and TRBJ2-7; perhaps TRBD2 as D (6 bases). In germline, CDR1 is MNHEY, CDR2 SVGAGI. The CDR3 extends over 14 amino acids. Deletions cut 2 bases from V and 4 bases from J, with 12 bases between. In nucleotides, the CDR3 is TGTGCCAGCAGTTACAGGGACTCAGGGTACGAGCAGTACTTC. Its translation is CASSYRDSGYEQYF.

This clone was recorded only once. J is TRBJ2-1 and V is TRBV5-1; 9 positions agree with TRBD2. The trim removed 0 bases at V and 6 bases at J, leaving 7 bases unmatched. From germline, CDR1 is SGHRS and CDR2 YFSETQ. This CDR3 spans 16 amino acids. The CDR3 sequence is CASSLVSSGRFNEQFF. In DNA form, the CDR3 reads TGCGCCAGCAGCTTGGTGTCCAGCGGGAGGTTCAATGAGCAGTTCTTC.

The chain is built from TRBV10-2 and TRBJ2-3, with D perhaps matching TRBD2 (6 bases). CDR1 and CDR2 (germline): WSHSY, SAAADI. Trimming removed 7 bases from V and 2 bases from J, with 13 bases in between. The CDR3 sequence is 14 residues long. CDR3 DNA: TGCGCCAGCAAGGCGGGACTCAACACAGATACGCAGTATTTT. Encoded protein: CASKAGLNTDTQYF.

The chain is built from TRBV23-1 and TRBJ2-7; a possible D gene is TRBD1 (5 bases). TRBV23-1 is sorted into the ORF group, with uncertain function. The CDR3 is made up of 16 amino acids. Trimming took 4 bases from V and 5 from J, leaving 21 bases between them. CDR3 sequence reads: CASSPLDSVISDEQYF. The CDR3 coding sequence is TGCGCCAGCAGTCCTCTTGACAGCGTAATTTCCGACGAGCAGTACTTC.

The J gene is TRBJ1-2, the V gene TRBV4-1, with 11 bases lining up with TRBD1. The CDR3 is made up of 15 amino acids. The germline gives CDR1 MGHRA, CDR2 YSYEKL. J gave up 3 bases and V 6 bases, and 6 bases lay outside the gene matches. CDR3 coding DNA: TGCGCCAGCAGACCCGGACAGGGGGCCTACTATGGCTACACCTTC. Its translation: CASRPGQGAYYGYTF.

The rearrangement links TRBV6-5 to TRBJ2-1; unclear D gene. The CDR3 sequence is 13 residues long. Germline CDR1 and CDR2: MNHEY and SVGAGI. The V end was cut by 10 bases, the J end by 3 bases, with 13 bases between. The CDR3 protein is CATEPANYNEQFF. CDR3 nucleotide sequence: TGTGCCACCGAACCTGCTAACTACAATGAGCAGTTCTTC.

The chain couples TRBV2 to TRBJ2-2; TRBD2 is a possible D gene (5 bases). CDR3 length equals 14 residues. From germline, CDR1 is SNHLY and CDR2 FYNNEI. The V and J ends lost 1 base and 9 bases respectively, with 12 bases between them. CDR3 in DNA: TGTGCCAGCAGTGAAGTCGGAGGTAGCAGGGAGCTGTTTTTT. Translation gives CASSEVGGSRELFF.

This chain connects TRBV9 to TRBJ2-5; a weak D match, TRBD2 (7 bases). Germline V gene lookup returns CDR1 SGDLS and CDR2 YYNGEE. The V and J ends lost 0 bases and 2 bases respectively, with 17 bases between them. The CDR3 has 17 amino acids. The CDR3 DNA reads TGTGCCAGCAGCGTAGCTACGGGGGGCACCCCACAAGAGACCCAGTACTTC. This sequence encodes CASSVATGGTPQETQYF.

The rearrangement uses TRBV5-1 and TRBJ2-2; weak D call: TRBD2 (5 bases). This CDR3 is 14 amino acids long. Germline V CDR1 and CDR2: SGHRS, YFSETQ. Deletions cut 6 bases from V and 7 bases from J, with 16 bases between. CDR3: CASMPLGVVGELFF. CDR3 nucleotides: TGCGCCAGCATGCCCCTGGGAGTGGTCGGGGAGCTGTTTTTT. Together with reference TRBV5-1 and TRBJ2-2, the CDR3 gives the full variable domain: KAGVTQTPRYLIKTRGQQVTLSCSPISGHRSVSWYQQTPGQGLQFLFEYFSETQRNKGNFPGRFSGRQFSNSRSEMNVSTLELGDSALYLCASMPLGVVGELFFGEGSRLTVL.

The V gene is TRBV7-9, the J gene TRBJ2-6; TRBD2 is a possible D gene (5 bases). Germline CDR1 and CDR2: SEHNR and FQNEAQ (reference sequence). The V gene lost 4 bases and the J gene lost 2 bases, with 12 bases spanning the gap. There are 16 residues in the CDR3. The CDR3 nucleotides read TGTGCCAGCAGCTCCGGGAACGGACCTGGGGCCAACGTCCTGACTTTC. Translating it yields CASSSGNGPGANVLTF.

The V gene is TRBV18, the J gene TRBJ2-5; D remains unclear. Germline lookup yields CDR1 KGHSH and CDR2 LQKENI. V was pared by 2 bases and J by 5 bases, with 9 bases between. The CDR3 is made up of 13 amino acids. The CDR3 sequence is CASSPSTAETQYF. CDR3 in DNA: TGTGCCAGCTCACCAAGTACCGCGGAGACCCAGTACTTC.

The V call is TRBV7-8, the J call TRBJ2-1; D is unresolved. Germline values: CDR1 SGHVS, CDR2 FQNEAQ. This CDR3 is 14 amino acids long. The V gene lost 3 bases and the J gene lost 2 bases, with 8 bases spanning the gap. The CDR3 DNA is TGTGCCAGCAGCTTTAATCGACCCTACAATGAGCAGTTCTTC. It translates to CASSFNRPYNEQFF.

This chain uses TRBV7-6 with TRBJ2-2; TRBD2 matches at 13 bases. This CDR3 has 19 amino acids. The germline V gene encodes CDR1 SGHVS and CDR2 FNYEAQ. J lost 2 bases, V lost 3 bases, and 9 bases had no gene match. This chain's CDR3 is CASSFAPTSGRSNTGELFF. CDR3 DNA: TGTGCCAGCAGCTTCGCCCCGACTAGCGGGAGGTCTAACACCGGGGAGCTGTTTTTT.

The CDR3 region is CASSPRGGGLAFF. For the CDR3, the DNA is TGTGCCAGCAGCCCGCGAGGGGGGGGGCTAGCTTTCTTT. The chain combines TRBV5-7 with TRBJ1-1; tentative D call: TRBD1 (6 bases). TRBV5-7 is marked as an open reading frame, function uncertain. The ends were cut back, 4 bases at V and 10 bases at J, with 17 bases in the middle. CDR3 size: 13 residues.